What follows are 15 T cell receptor beta chains derived from one specimen sequenced in a study of cytomegalovirus exposure and HLA in healthy donors. Researchers ran the PCR with 60 Vbeta and 13 Jbeta primers. Method: immunoSEQ multiplex PCR; TCRdb's copy keeps in-frame clones and lacks some. The sample lists around 140,000 clones; about four fifths were seen once. The sample taken for sequencing was PBMCs. The receptors here all came from a woman between 18 and 30 years old in good health and CMV-seropositive.

This clone was detected once. A read error may account for a junction end that differs from germline. The chain links TRBV7-9 to TRBJ2-7, with D unresolved. CDR1 is SEHNR, CDR2 FQNEAQ, per germline (reference sequence). The CDR3 is 16 residues long. CDR3 DNA sequence: TGTTCCAGCAGCCCCCCACGTAACAGTCTAACCTACGAGCAGTACTTC. Its protein product is CSSSPPRNSLTYEQYF.

In this sample, this clone turned up a few times. The chain links TRBV18 to TRBJ1-5; 8 nucleotides line up with TRBD1. V gave up 0 bases and J gave up 3 bases; unmatched junction bases: 7. Germline CDR1 reads KGHSH; CDR2 reads LQKENI. This CDR3 has 17 amino acids. CDR3 loop: CASSPPWTGNDNQPQHF. Written as DNA, the CDR3 is TGTGCCAGCTCACCACCCTGGACAGGGAATGACAATCAGCCCCAGCATTTT.

This sequence joins TRBV4-1 and TRBJ1-3, with 8 bases aligning to TRBD1. J was trimmed by 0 bases and V by 2 bases; bases with no gene match: 21. CDR1 and CDR2 (germline): MGHRA, YSYEKL. CDR3 length equals 22 residues. The CDR3: CASSQLRLTGQGPRPSGNTIYF. The CDR3 nucleotides are TGCGCCAGCAGCCAACTCCGATTGACCGGACAGGGTCCAAGACCCTCTGGAAACACCATATATTTT.

The CDR3 sequence: CASSLEVAGAFQETQYF. The CDR3 DNA reads TGCGCCAGCAGCTTGGAGGTAGCGGGGGCCTTCCAAGAGACCCAGTACTTC. The chain carries TRBV5-1 and TRBJ2-5; 9 bases match TRBD2. V dropped 0 bases and J dropped 1; count of bases not matched to a gene: 7. The CDR3 covers 17 residues. CDR1 SGHRS and CDR2 YFSETQ come from the germline V gene.

The chain has TRBV2 and TRBJ2-3; 8 positions match TRBD2. V shed 8 bases and J 0 bases; nucleotides not matched to a gene: 7. The CDR3 consists of 15 residues. The V gene's germline CDR1 is SNHLY and CDR2 FYNNEI. The CDR3 reads CASGSGGRSTDTQYF. The DNA for the CDR3 is TGTGCCAGCGGCAGCGGGGGTAGAAGCACAGATACGCAGTATTTT.

The rearrangement joins TRBV7-9 to TRBJ1-3; perhaps TRBD1 as D (5 bases). The CDR3 is 14 amino acids. Trimming cost V 0 bases and J 2 bases, with 5 bases left between them. CDR1 and CDR2 (germline): SEHNR, FQNEAQ (reference sequence). The CDR3 spells CASSLAGAGNTIYF. For the CDR3, the DNA is TGTGCCAGCAGCTTAGCAGGGGCTGGAAACACCATATATTTT.

The chain joins TRBV6-1 to TRBJ1-1, with D perhaps TRBD1 (6 bases). Germline V gives CDR1 MNHNS, CDR2 SASEGT. This CDR3 region has 14 residues. V lost 5 bases to trimming and J lost 0 bases, with 10 bases between them. The CDR3 DNA sequence: TGTGCCAGCAGTACCCGACAGGTGAACACTGAAGCTTTCTTT. It yields the protein CASSTRQVNTEAFF.

This clone was found a few times. CDR3 region: CASSNPYRGQSDGYTF. Written as DNA, the CDR3 is TGTGCCAGCAGCAACCCATACAGGGGGCAGAGTGATGGCTACACCTTC. V gene TRBV21-1 combines with J gene TRBJ1-2; TRBD1 is the table's D call, not checked against the DNA. TRBV21-1 is a known pseudogene. The CDR3 loop spans 16 amino acids.

This rearrangement joins TRBV5-1 to TRBJ2-5; 9 bases agree with TRBD2. V lost 7 bases to trimming and J lost 4 bases; unmatched junction nucleotides: 8. This CDR3 is 14 amino acids long. In germline, CDR1 is SGHRS, CDR2 YFSETQ. The CDR3 region is CASGSGGLRETQYF. The CDR3 DNA reads as TGCGCCAGCGGGAGCGGGGGGTTACGAGAGACCCAGTACTTC.

This clone was recorded once. CDR3 sequence reads: CASSPQRTYGYTF. The CDR3, as DNA: TGTGCCAGCTCACCACAGCGTACTTATGGCTACACCTTC. The chain joins TRBV18 to TRBJ1-2; the D is unclear. Per germline, CDR1 KGHSH and CDR2 LQKENI. V was cut by 1 base and J by 5 bases, with 8 bases left in between. This CDR3 has 13 amino acids.

This clone counts as medium-sized. This chain connects TRBV13 to TRBJ1-4; D unresolved. Germline assignment: CDR1 PRHDT and CDR2 FYEKMQ (reference sequence). The CDR3 extends over 13 amino acids. Trimming left V 0 bases short and J 5 bases short, with 4 bases between. CDR3 nucleotides: TGTGCCAGCAGCTTAGGAATAAATGAAAAACTGTTTTTT. Translating gives CASSLGINEKLFF.

This chain joins TRBV2 and TRBJ1-3, with D possibly TRBD1 on 6 matching bases. The germline gives CDR1 SNHLY, CDR2 FYNNEI. V was trimmed by 7 bases and J by 3 bases, leaving 19 bases between them. The CDR3 loop spans 16 amino acids. The DNA for the CDR3 is TGTGCCAGCACCAAGGAGGGGGGGCGCATTGGAAACACCATATATTTT. The encoded protein is CASTKEGGRIGNTIYF.

The chain links TRBV4-2 to TRBJ1-1, with 11 bases identical to TRBD1. Trimming at V came to 0 bases and at J to 4 bases, leaving 7 bases not matched to a gene. Germline CDR1 and CDR2: LGHNA and YNFKEQ. The CDR3 contains 17 residues. CDR3: CASSQEGPGTGGTEAFF. CDR3 bases: TGTGCCAGCAGCCAAGAGGGCCCGGGGACAGGGGGCACTGAAGCTTTCTTT.

V is TRBV6-1 and J is TRBJ1-2; the D gene is possibly TRBD1 (5 bases). With 5 bases removed from V and 3 bases from J, the gap between germline ends came to 16 bases. CDR3 length equals 15 residues. The germline V gene encodes CDR1 MNHNS and CDR2 SASEGT. Written as DNA, the CDR3 is TGTGCCAGCAGTCCCCTCGGGGGGAGGGACTATGGCTACACCTTC. It translates to CASSPLGGRDYGYTF.

Only a few counts were recorded for this clone. The chain is built from TRBV6-5 and TRBJ1-2, with 7 positions matching TRBD1. V dropped 10 bases and J dropped 8; count of bases not matched to a gene: 7. In germline, CDR1 is MNHEY, CDR2 SVGAGI. The CDR3 loop spans 11 amino acids. CDR3 region: CATKTGAGYTF. Written as DNA, the CDR3 is TGTGCCACCAAAACAGGGGCCGGCTACACCTTC.